This TCR beta chain was found in a study of cytomegalovirus exposure and HLA in healthy donors. Regarding this clone: Its antigen is unidentified.

Germline trimming cut 6 bases from V and 2 bases from J; bases unmatched to any gene: 6. The germline CDR1 and CDR2 sequences are MNHNS and SASEGT. This CDR3 is 15 amino acids long. PCR used 60 Vbeta primers and 13 Jbeta primers. TCRdb keeps only in-frame clones here, not all; method: immunoSEQ multiplex PCR. The sample lists roughly 98,000 clones, 81% occurring once. Notes on the study in general: An ancestry cluster, one associated with Asian ancestry, reportedly showed fewer N-insertions than the roughly 610-donor mean in a later analysis. High specificity and sensitivity for cytomegalovirus status were reported for the classifier. Earlier analysis yielded a pattern in which most TCR beta V segments were productive about 90% or about 30% of the time.

V gene TRBV6-1 combines with J gene TRBJ2-2, with TRBD1 matching over 7 bases. The sequenced sample was PBMCs. This receptor was taken from a man aged 35-49 years in good health and CMV-seronegative. The CDR3 coding sequence is TGTGCCAGCAGAGCCGGGACAGCCAACACCGGGGAGCTGTTTTTT. Translating it yields CASRAGTANTGELFF.